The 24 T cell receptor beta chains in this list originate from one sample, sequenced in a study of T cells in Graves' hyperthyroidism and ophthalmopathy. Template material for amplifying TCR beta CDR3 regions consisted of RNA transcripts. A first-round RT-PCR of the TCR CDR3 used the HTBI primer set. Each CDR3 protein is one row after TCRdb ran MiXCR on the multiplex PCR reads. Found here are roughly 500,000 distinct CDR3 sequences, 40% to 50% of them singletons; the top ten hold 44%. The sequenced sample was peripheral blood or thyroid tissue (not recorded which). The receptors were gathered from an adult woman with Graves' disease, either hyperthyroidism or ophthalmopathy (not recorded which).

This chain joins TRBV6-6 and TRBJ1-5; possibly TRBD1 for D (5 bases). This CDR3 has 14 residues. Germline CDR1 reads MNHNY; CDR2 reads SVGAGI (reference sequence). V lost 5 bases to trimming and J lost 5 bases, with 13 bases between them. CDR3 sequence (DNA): TGTGCCAGCAGTGGGGGAAATGGTTATCAGCCCCAGCATTTT. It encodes CASSGGNGYQPQHF.

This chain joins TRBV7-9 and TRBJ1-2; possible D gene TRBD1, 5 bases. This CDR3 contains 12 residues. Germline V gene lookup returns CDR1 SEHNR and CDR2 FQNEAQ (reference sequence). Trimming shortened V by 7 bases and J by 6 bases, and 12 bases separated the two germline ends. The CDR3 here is CASIGGDDGYTF. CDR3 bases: TGTGCCAGCATCGGCGGGGACGATGGCTACACCTTC.

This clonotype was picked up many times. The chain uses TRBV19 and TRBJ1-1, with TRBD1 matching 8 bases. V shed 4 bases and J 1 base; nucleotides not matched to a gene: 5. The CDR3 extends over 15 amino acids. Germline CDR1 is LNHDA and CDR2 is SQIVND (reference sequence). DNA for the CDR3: TGTGCCAGTAGTAGGCCCGGGACAGGGAACACTGAAGCTTTCTTT. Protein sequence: CASSRPGTGNTEAFF.

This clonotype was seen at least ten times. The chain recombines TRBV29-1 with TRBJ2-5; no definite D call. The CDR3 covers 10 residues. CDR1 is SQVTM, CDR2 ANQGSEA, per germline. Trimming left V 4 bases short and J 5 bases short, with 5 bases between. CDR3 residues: CSVAWETQYF. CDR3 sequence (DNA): TGCAGCGTTGCCTGGGAGACCCAGTACTTC. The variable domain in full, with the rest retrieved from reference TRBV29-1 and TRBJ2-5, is SAVISQKPSRDICQRGTSLTIQCQVDSQVTMMFWYRQQPGQSLTLIATANQGSEATYESGFVIDKFPISRPNLTFSTLTVSNMSPEDSSIYLCSVAWETQYFGPGTRLLVL.

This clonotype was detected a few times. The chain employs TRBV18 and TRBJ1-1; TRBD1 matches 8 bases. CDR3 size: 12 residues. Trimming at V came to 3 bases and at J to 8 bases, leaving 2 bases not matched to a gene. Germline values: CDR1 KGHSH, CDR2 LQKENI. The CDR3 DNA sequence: TGTGCCAGCTCACCTCGGACAGGGGAAGCTTTCTTT. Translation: CASSPRTGEAFF.

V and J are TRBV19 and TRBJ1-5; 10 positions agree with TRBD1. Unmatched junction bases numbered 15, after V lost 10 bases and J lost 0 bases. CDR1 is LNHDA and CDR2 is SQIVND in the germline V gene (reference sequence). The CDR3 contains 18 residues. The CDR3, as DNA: TGTGCCATCGCCGCTAGCGGGACAGGGGCCAATAGCAATCAGCCCCAGCATTTT. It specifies CAIAASGTGANSNQPQHF. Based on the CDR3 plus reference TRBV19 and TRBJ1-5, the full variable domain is DGGITQSPKYLFRKEGQNVTLSCEQNLNHDAMYWYRQDPGQGLRLIYYSQIVNDFQKGDIAEGYSVSREKKESFPLTVTSAQKNPTAFYLCAIAASGTGANSNQPQHFGDGTRLSIL.

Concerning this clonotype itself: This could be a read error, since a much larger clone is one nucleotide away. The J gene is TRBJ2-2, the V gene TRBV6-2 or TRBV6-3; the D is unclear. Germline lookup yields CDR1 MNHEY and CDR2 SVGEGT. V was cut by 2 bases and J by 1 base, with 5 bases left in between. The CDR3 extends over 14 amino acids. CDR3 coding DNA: TGTGCCAGCAGTTACCAGCGGAACACCGGGGAGCTGTTTTTT. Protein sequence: CASSYQRNTGELFF.

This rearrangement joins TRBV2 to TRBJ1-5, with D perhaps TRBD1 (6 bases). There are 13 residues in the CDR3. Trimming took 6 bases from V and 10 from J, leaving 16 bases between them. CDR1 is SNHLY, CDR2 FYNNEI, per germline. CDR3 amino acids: CASSLGGQSPQHF. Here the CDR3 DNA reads TGTGCCAGCAGCCTGGGGGGACAAAGTCCCCAGCATTTT.

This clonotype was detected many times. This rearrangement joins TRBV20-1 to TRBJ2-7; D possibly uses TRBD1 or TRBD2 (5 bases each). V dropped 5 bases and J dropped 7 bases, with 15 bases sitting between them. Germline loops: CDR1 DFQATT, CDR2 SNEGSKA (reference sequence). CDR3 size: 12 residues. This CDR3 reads CSAHPGAREQYF. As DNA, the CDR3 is TGCAGTGCTCATCCCGGGGCGCGGGAGCAGTACTTC.

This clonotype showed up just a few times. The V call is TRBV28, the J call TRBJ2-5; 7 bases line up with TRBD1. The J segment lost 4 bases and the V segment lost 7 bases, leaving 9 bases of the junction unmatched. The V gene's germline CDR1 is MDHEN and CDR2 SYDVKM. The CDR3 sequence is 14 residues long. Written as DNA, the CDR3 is TGTGCCAGCACCCACGGACAGGTCGGAGAGACCCAGTACTTC. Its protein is CASTHGQVGETQYF.

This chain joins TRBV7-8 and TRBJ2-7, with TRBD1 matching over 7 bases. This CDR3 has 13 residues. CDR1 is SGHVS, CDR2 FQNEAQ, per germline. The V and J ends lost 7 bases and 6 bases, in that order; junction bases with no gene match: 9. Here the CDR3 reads CASTQNPGGEQYF. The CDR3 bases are TGTGCCAGCACCCAAAATCCAGGGGGCGAGCAGTACTTC.

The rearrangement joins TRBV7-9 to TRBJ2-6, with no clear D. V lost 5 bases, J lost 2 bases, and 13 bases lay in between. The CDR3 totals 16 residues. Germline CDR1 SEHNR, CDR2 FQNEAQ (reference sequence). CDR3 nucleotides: TGTGCCAGCAGCCCCAACCGGGTACCTGGGGCCAACGTCCTGACTTTC. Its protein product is CASSPNRVPGANVLTF.

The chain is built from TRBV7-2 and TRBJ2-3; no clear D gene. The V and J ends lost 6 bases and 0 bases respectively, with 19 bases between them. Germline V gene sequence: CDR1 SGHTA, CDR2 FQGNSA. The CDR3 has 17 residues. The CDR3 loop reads CASSQPPQYLSTDTQYF. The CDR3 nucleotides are TGTGCCAGCAGTCAACCCCCGCAGTACCTTAGCACAGATACGCAGTATTTT.

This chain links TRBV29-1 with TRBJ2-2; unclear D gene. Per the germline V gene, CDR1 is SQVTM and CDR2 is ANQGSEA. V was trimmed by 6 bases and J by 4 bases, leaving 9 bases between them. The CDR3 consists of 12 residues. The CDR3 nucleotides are TGCAGCGTATTCTTAAGCACCGGGGAGCTGTTTTTT. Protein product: CSVFLSTGELFF.

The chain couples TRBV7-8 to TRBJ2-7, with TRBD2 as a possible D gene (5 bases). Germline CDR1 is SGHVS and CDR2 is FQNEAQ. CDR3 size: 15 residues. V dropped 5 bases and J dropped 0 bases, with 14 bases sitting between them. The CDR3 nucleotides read TGTGCCAGCAGCCCTTATAGAGGGAGCTCCTACGAGCAGTACTTC. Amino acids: CASSPYRGSSYEQYF.

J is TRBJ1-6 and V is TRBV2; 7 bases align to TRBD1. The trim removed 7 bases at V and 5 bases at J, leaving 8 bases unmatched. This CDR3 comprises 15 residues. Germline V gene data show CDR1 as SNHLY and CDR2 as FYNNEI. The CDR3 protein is CASKFLQGHNSPLHF. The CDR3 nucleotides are TGTGCCAGCAAATTTCTACAGGGGCATAATTCACCCCTCCACTTT.

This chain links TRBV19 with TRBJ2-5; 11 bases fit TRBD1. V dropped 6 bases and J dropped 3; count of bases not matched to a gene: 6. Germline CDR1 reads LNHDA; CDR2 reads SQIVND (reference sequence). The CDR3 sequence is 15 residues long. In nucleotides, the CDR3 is TGTGCCAGTAGCGGACCGGGACAGGGGGAAGAGACCCAGTACTTC. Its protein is CASSGPGQGEETQYF.

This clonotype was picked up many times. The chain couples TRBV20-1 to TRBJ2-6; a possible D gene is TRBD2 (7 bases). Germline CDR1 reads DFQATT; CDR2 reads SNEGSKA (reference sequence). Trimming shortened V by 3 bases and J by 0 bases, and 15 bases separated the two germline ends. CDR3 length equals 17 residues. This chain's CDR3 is CSASGRGGSSGANVLTF. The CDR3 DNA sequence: TGCAGTGCTAGTGGTAGGGGGGGTTCCTCTGGGGCCAACGTCCTGACTTTC.

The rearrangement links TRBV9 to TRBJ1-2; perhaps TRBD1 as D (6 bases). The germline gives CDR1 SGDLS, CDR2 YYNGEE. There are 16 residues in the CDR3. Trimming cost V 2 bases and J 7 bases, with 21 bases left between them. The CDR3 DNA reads TGTGCCAGCAGCGTCGAATCGACAGGATTAATTGCTGGCTACACCTTC. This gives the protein CASSVESTGLIAGYTF.

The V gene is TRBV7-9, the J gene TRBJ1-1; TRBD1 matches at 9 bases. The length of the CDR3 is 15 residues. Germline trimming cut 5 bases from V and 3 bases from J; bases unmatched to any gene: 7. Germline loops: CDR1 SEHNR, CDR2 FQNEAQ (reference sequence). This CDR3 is CASSHRDREDTEAFF. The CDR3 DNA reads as TGTGCCAGCAGCCACCGGGACAGGGAGGACACTGAAGCTTTCTTT.

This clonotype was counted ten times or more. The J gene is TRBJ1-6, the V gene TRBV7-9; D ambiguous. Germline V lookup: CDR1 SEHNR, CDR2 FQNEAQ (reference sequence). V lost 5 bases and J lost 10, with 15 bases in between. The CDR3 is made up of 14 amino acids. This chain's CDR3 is CASSADAGNSPLHF. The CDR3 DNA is TGTGCCAGCAGCGCGGACGCGGGGAACTCACCCCTCCACTTT. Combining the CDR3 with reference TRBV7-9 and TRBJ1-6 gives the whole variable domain DTGVSQNPRHKITKRGQNVTFRCDPISEHNRLYWYRQTLGQGPEFLTYFQNEAQLEKSRLLSDRFSAERPKGSFSTLEIQRTEQGDSAMYLCASSADAGNSPLHFGNGTRLTVT.

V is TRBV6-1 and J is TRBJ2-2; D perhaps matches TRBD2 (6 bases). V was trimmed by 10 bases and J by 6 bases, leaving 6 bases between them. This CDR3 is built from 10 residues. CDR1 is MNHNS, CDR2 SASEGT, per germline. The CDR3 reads CATGAGELFF. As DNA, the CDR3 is TGTGCCACGGGGGCCGGGGAGCTGTTTTTT.

CDR3 sequence (DNA): TGTGCCAGTAGTTTCCTCCGGAGTAATGAAAAACTGTTTTTT. This sequence encodes CASSFLRSNEKLFF. V usage is TRBV19 and J usage is TRBJ1-4, with unresolved D. V lost 5 bases to trimming and J lost 4 bases, with 11 bases between them. Germline V CDR1 and CDR2: LNHDA, SQIVND (reference sequence). The CDR3 runs to 14 residues.

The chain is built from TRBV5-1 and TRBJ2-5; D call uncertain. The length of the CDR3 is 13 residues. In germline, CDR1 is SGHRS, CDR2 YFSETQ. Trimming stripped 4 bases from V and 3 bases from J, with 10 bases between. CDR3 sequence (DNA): TGCGCCAGCAGCCAAGACAACGAAGAGACCCAGTACTTC. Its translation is CASSQDNEETQYF.